This TCR beta chain was found in a study of T cell responses to AZD1222 COVID-19 vaccine. Study-wide points: Repertoires were obtained only post-peak T cell response.

V was clipped by 0 bases and J by 8 bases, with 10 bases between them. Germline V gene sequence: CDR1 LNHNV, CDR2 YYDKDF (reference sequence). The CDR3 covers 13 residues. As to this clone: The antigen remains undetermined.

Libraries were prepared by immunoSEQ multiplex PCR; TCRdb keeps only in-frame clonotypes and omits some of them. Of fewer than 40,000 clones in the sample, 88% are singletons; the top ten hold under 30%. Sequencing was performed on peripheral blood, taken 28 days after the second dose of the MenACWY control vaccine. The receptor comes from an adult who received the MenACWY meningococcal vaccine as a control. The chain is built from TRBV15 and TRBJ1-1; possible D gene TRBD1, 5 bases. The CDR3 DNA is TGTGCCACCAGCAGAGATGGGACGGTCGAAGCTTTCTTT. Encoded protein: CATSRDGTVEAFF.